This T cell receptor (beta chain) came from a study of long-term antiretroviral therapy in people with HIV. The libraries were made with immunoSEQ v3.0 at survey level. Data came from immunoSEQ multiplex PCR; TCRdb stores just in-frame clones and leaves some out. In the table there are roughly 17,000 clones, around 90% of which are singletons. Per germline, CDR1 SGHTA and CDR2 FQGTGA. The V gene lost 4 bases and the J gene lost 0 bases, with 11 bases spanning the gap. The CDR3 is made up of 15 amino acids. The chain links TRBV7-3 to TRBJ2-3, with a possible D match to TRBD2 (5 bases). This TCR came from a man between 60 and 75 years old with HIV. The sequences come from unsorted PBMCs, collected 0.3 years after starting antiretroviral therapy. The CDR3 is CASSYKRPSTDTQYF. Here the CDR3 DNA reads TGTGCCAGCAGCTACAAGCGGCCTAGCACAGATACGCAGTATTTT.